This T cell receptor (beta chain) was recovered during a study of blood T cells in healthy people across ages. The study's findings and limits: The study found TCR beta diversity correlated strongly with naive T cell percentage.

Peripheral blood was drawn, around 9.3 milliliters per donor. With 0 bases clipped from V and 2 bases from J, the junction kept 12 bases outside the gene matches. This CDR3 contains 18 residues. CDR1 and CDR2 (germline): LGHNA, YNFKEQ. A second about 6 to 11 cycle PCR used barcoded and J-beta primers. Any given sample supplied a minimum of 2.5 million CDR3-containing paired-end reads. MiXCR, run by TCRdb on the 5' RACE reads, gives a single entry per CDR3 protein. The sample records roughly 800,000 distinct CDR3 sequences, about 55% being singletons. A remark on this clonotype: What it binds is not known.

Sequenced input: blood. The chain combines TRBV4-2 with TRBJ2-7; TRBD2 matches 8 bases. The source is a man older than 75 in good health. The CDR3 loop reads CASSQDHRASGPPYEQYF. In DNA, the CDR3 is TGTGCCAGCAGCCAAGATCATAGGGCTAGCGGGCCCCCCTACGAGCAGTACTTC.